This TCR beta chain was sequenced during a study of T cell responses to AZD1222 COVID-19 vaccine. Deletions cut 9 bases from V and 4 bases from J, with 13 bases between. The germline gives CDR1 LNHDA, CDR2 SQIVND (reference sequence). The CDR3 length is 13 residues. Repertoires were generated with immunoSEQ multiplex PCR, while TCRdb's copy carries only in-frame clones and drops some. The sample shows 100,000 to 150,000 clones, 89% of them seen only once. This TCR came from an adult in good health. The sequencing used peripheral blood, collected on day 0 of AZD1222 vaccination. The rearrangement links TRBV19 to TRBJ2-4; D tentatively fits TRBD1 or TRBD2 (5 bases each). CDR3 protein: CASWGPGKNIQYF. The CDR3 region has the DNA TGTGCCAGCTGGGGACCGGGGAAAAACATTCAGTACTTC.